Following are 32 T cell receptor beta chains from one sample sequenced in a study of T cell responses to AZD1222 COVID-19 vaccine. TCRdb's copy holds only in-frame clones and misses some; the assay was immunoSEQ multiplex PCR. The top ten clones hold around 1.5% of a sample with fewer than 120,000 clones, less than 90% of them seen once. The sequences come from peripheral blood, collected on day 0 of AZD1222 vaccination. These receptors came from an adult in good health.

The rearrangement joins TRBV14 to TRBJ1-1; the D gene is possibly TRBD1 (6 bases). This CDR3 spans 14 amino acids. Germline V gene lookup returns CDR1 SGHDN and CDR2 FVKESK. The V end was cut by 2 bases, the J end by 4 bases, with 11 bases between. Here the CDR3 DNA reads TGTGCCAGCAGCCAACAACAGGGTGGCACTGAAGCTTTCTTT. This codes for CASSQQQGGTEAFF.

This clone was picked up a small number of times. The rearrangement uses TRBV27 and TRBJ1-4, with D tentatively TRBD1 (5 bases). Trimming left V 0 bases short and J 3 bases short, with 5 bases between. CDR1 is MNHEY, CDR2 SMNVEV, per germline (reference sequence). The CDR3 extends over 14 amino acids. CDR3 residues: CASSLSGANEKLFF. The CDR3 DNA follows: TGTGCCAGCAGTTTATCGGGGGCTAATGAAAAACTGTTTTTT.

The V and J genes are TRBV7-8 and TRBJ1-5; tentative D call: TRBD1 (5 bases). The CDR3 contains 13 residues. Germline V gene sequence: CDR1 SGHVS, CDR2 FQNEAQ. Trimming removed 2 bases at V and 4 bases at J, with 6 bases between. CDR3 nucleotide sequence: TGTGCCAGCAGCTTACGGACAAATCAGCCCCAGCATTTT. Translation: CASSLRTNQPQHF.

The chain employs TRBV14 and TRBJ1-2; 7 nucleotides line up with TRBD1. The V gene's germline CDR1 is SGHDN and CDR2 FVKESK. The CDR3 is made up of 13 amino acids. The ends lost 9 bases at V and 8 bases at J; junction bases unmatched: 12. The CDR3 region has the DNA TGTGCCAGTGCCGGGACAGCAAATGCGGGCTACACCTTC. It is translated as CASAGTANAGYTF.

The chain couples TRBV7-8 to TRBJ1-2, with TRBD1 as a possible D gene (6 bases). Germline CDR1 reads SGHVS; CDR2 reads FQNEAQ. The CDR3 is 14 residues long. V was clipped by 5 bases and J by 4 bases, with 14 bases between them. This CDR3 reads CASSQEGDSYGYTF. The CDR3 nucleotides are TGTGCCAGCAGCCAGGAGGGGGATAGCTATGGCTACACCTTC.

V is TRBV4-2 and J is TRBJ1-1, with 8 bases fitting TRBD1. Germline V gene data show CDR1 as LGHNA and CDR2 as YNFKEQ. V gave up 3 bases and J gave up 3 bases; unmatched junction bases: 6. The CDR3 totals 15 residues. CDR3 bases: TGTGCCAGCAGCCAGAAACAGGGGGGGGACACTGAAGCTTTCTTT. It is translated as CASSQKQGGDTEAFF.

This chain joins TRBV5-5 and TRBJ1-1; D may be TRBD1 (5 bases). Germline V lookup: CDR1 SGHKS, CDR2 YYEKEE (reference sequence). The V end was cut by 5 bases, the J end by 2 bases, with 19 bases between. The CDR3 consists of 16 residues. The DNA for the CDR3 is TGTGCCAGCAGACGTAGCAGTGGGGGAGACAACACTGAAGCTTTCTTT. Translation gives CASRRSSGGDNTEAFF.

The chain joins TRBV5-4 to TRBJ1-2, with 7 nucleotides matching TRBD1. Germline CDR1 and CDR2: SGHNT and YYREEE (reference sequence). This CDR3 comprises 13 residues. With 4 bases clipped from V and 8 bases from J, the junction kept 8 bases outside the gene matches. The DNA of the CDR3 is TGTGCCAGCAGCAGGGACAGCGATAGGGGCTACACCTTC. Its translation: CASSRDSDRGYTF. Combining the CDR3 with reference TRBV5-4 and TRBJ1-2 gives the whole variable domain ETGVTQSPTHLIKTRGQQVTLRCSSQSGHNTVSWYQQALGQGPQFIFQYYREEENGRGNFPPRFSGLQFPNYSSELNVNALELDDSALYLCASSRDSDRGYTFGSGTRLTVV.

The chain links TRBV27 to TRBJ2-7; D gene uncertain. Between the trimmed V and J ends, which lost 8 bases and 0 bases, there was a span of 11 bases. From germline, CDR1 is MNHEY and CDR2 SMNVEV (reference sequence). This CDR3 contains 13 residues. CDR3 region: CASRVAGSYEQYF. The CDR3 nucleotides read TGTGCCAGCCGAGTAGCAGGCTCCTACGAGCAGTACTTC.

Comment on this clone: The junction and the germline gene differ at one end; a read error may be behind it. The chain has TRBV5-6 and TRBJ1-1, with D possibly being TRBD1 (5 bases). Germline V CDR1 and CDR2: SGHDT, YYEEEE. The CDR3 is 14 amino acids. CDR3 nucleotide sequence: TGTGCCAGCAGCTCGGGGCCAGGGAACCCTGAAGCTTTCTTT. Protein product: CASSSGPGNPEAFF.

V and J are TRBV14 and TRBJ2-3, with TRBD2 matching over 8 bases. CDR3 length: 12 amino acids. V was pared by 6 bases and J by 11 bases, with 7 bases of the junction left unmatched. The germline CDR1 and CDR2 sequences are SGHDN and FVKESK. For the CDR3, the DNA is TGTGCCAGCAGTCCGGGACTAGTTATGCAGTATTTT. It encodes CASSPGLVMQYF.

The CDR3 sequence is CASSQQESNYGYTF. In nucleotides, the CDR3 is TGCGCCAGCAGCCAACAGGAATCTAACTATGGCTACACCTTC. V is TRBV10-2 and J is TRBJ1-2; D perhaps matches TRBD1 (5 bases). Trimming removed 6 bases from V and 0 bases from J, with 11 bases in between. CDR3 length: 14 residues. Per germline, CDR1 WSHSY and CDR2 SAAADI.

This clone has only a few counts. The V and J genes are TRBV20-1 and TRBJ1-5, with TRBD1 as a possible D gene (6 bases). The CDR3 covers 15 residues. Germline CDR1 reads DFQATT; CDR2 reads SNEGSKA (reference sequence). V gave up 3 bases and J gave up 4 bases, with 16 bases separating them. CDR3 loop: CSASTGQSVNQPQHF. The CDR3, as DNA: TGCAGTGCTAGTACAGGACAGTCGGTAAATCAGCCCCAGCATTTT.

The rearrangement links TRBV19 to TRBJ1-4; 7 bases fit TRBD1. The CDR3 is 16 residues long. V was pared by 6 bases and J by 8 bases, with 15 bases of the junction left unmatched. Looked up from germline, CDR1 is LNHDA and CDR2 is SQIVND (reference sequence). The CDR3 sequence: CASREAVGGAGEKLFF. The CDR3 DNA reads TGTGCCAGTAGAGAGGCGGTAGGGGGCGCTGGGGAAAAACTGTTTTTT.

The V call is TRBV5-1, the J call TRBJ2-7; 11 bases fit TRBD2. There are 18 residues in the CDR3. Trimming removed 0 bases from V and 7 bases from J; junction bases left unmatched: 15. Germline assignment: CDR1 SGHRS and CDR2 YFSETQ. CDR3 sequence (DNA): TGCGCCAGCAGCTTGGCCACAATAAGTAGCGGGGGGGCATGGGAGCAGTACTTC. Amino acid sequence: CASSLATISSGGAWEQYF. The full variable domain, with the rest looked up from reference TRBV5-1 and TRBJ2-7, is KAGVTQTPRYLIKTRGQQVTLSCSPISGHRSVSWYQQTPGQGLQFLFEYFSETQRNKGNFPGRFSGRQFSNSRSEMNVSTLELGDSALYLCASSLATISSGGAWEQYFGPGTRLTVT.

This CDR3 is CASSKGLAGGPDTQYF. The CDR3 DNA follows: TGTGCCAGCAGCAAAGGACTAGCGGGAGGGCCGGACACGCAGTATTTT. V usage is TRBV21-1 and J usage is TRBJ2-3; the table's D gene call, TRBD2, was not cross checked with the DNA. TRBV21-1 is a listed pseudogene. This CDR3 comprises 16 residues.

The rearrangement uses TRBV2 and TRBJ1-4, with D perhaps matching TRBD1 (5 bases). Deletions cut 5 bases from V and 8 bases from J, with 18 bases between. CDR3 length equals 15 residues. Per the germline V gene, CDR1 is SNHLY and CDR2 is FYNNEI. The CDR3 is CASSIGGVLAEKLFF. CDR3 bases: TGTGCCAGCAGTATTGGGGGGGTGCTGGCCGAAAAACTGTTTTTT.

This clone was observed once. The chain combines TRBV6-6 with TRBJ2-7; D is perhaps TRBD1 or TRBD2 (5 bases each). Germline V lookup: CDR1 MNHNY, CDR2 SVGAGI (reference sequence). The length of the CDR3 is 14 residues. V gave up 4 bases and J gave up 2 bases, with 12 bases separating them. CDR3 DNA sequence: TGTGCCAGCAGTTGGGGGACGGTGACCTACGAGCAGTACTTC. It encodes CASSWGTVTYEQYF.

This chain links TRBV7-2 with TRBJ2-2, with D possibly being TRBD1 (5 bases). Germline assignment: CDR1 SGHTA and CDR2 FQGNSA. Between the trimmed V and J ends, which lost 2 bases and 3 bases, there was a span of 13 bases. The CDR3 contains 16 residues. The CDR3 loop reads CASSLRTKGDTGELFF. CDR3 in DNA: TGTGCCAGCAGCTTACGAACTAAAGGGGACACCGGGGAGCTGTTTTTT.

This chain joins TRBV9 and TRBJ2-1; D is unresolved. Germline V lookup: CDR1 SGDLS, CDR2 YYNGEE. The V end was cut by 2 bases, the J end by 0 bases, with 9 bases between. The CDR3 length is 15 residues. The chain's CDR3 is CASSVQLSSYNEQFF. The CDR3 DNA is TGTGCCAGCAGCGTGCAGCTTAGCTCCTACAATGAGCAGTTCTTC.

V usage is TRBV27 and J usage is TRBJ1-5; unclear D gene. Germline CDR1 reads MNHEY; CDR2 reads SMNVEV (reference sequence). The CDR3 contains 14 residues. The germline V and J ends were trimmed by 2 bases and 7 bases, with 12 bases remaining between them. The CDR3 protein is CASSLRAVRQPQHF. The CDR3 DNA sequence: TGTGCCAGCAGTTTAAGGGCGGTTCGGCAGCCCCAGCATTTT.

This chain links TRBV10-3 with TRBJ2-7; tentative D call: TRBD1 (6 bases). This CDR3 comprises 17 residues. Germline V CDR1 and CDR2: ENHRY, SYGVKD. Deletions cut 2 bases from V and 0 bases from J, with 17 bases between. CDR3 coding DNA: TGTGCCATCAGTGAGGTAGATTGGGACACCGACTCCTACGAGCAGTACTTC. Encoded protein: CAISEVDWDTDSYEQYF.

This clone appeared once. This sequence joins TRBV14 and TRBJ1-1; D call uncertain. V gave up 0 bases and J gave up 3 bases, with 5 bases separating them. From germline, CDR1 is SGHDN and CDR2 FVKESK. This CDR3 comprises 13 residues. The CDR3 DNA sequence: TGTGCCAGCAGCCAAGATTGGGACACTGAAGCTTTCTTT. It translates to CASSQDWDTEAFF.

The chain has TRBV10-3 and TRBJ1-1; D is perhaps TRBD1 (5 bases). This CDR3 is 13 amino acids long. V was trimmed by 7 bases and J by 10 bases, leaving 19 bases between them. Germline loops: CDR1 ENHRY, CDR2 SYGVKD. CDR3: CAIMSPQGSGAFF. The CDR3 region has the DNA TGTGCCATCATGTCTCCCCAGGGATCTGGAGCTTTCTTT.

This chain links TRBV7-9 with TRBJ1-1, with TRBD1 matching over 7 bases. CDR3 size: 15 residues. Germline loops: CDR1 SEHNR, CDR2 FQNEAQ (reference sequence). Losses at the gene ends were 5 bases for V and 7 bases for J; bases not matched to a gene: 13. The CDR3 spells CASSPAVTGENEAFF. The CDR3 DNA follows: TGTGCCAGCAGCCCAGCGGTCACAGGGGAAAATGAAGCTTTCTTT.

This clone has a single count. DNA for the CDR3: TGCGCCAGCAGGGGGACAGGGTATGACTATGGCTACACCTTC. Its translation is CASRGTGYDYGYTF. The chain carries TRBV5-1 and TRBJ1-2; TRBD1 matches at 9 bases. CDR1 SGHRS and CDR2 YFSETQ come from the germline V gene. This CDR3 is built from 14 residues. The ends lost 5 bases at V and 3 bases at J; junction bases unmatched: 5.

The chain employs TRBV11-2 and TRBJ2-3; D call uncertain. V lost 2 bases and J lost 4, with 7 bases in between. The CDR3 has 13 residues. The germline CDR1 and CDR2 sequences are SGHAT and FQNNGV. CDR3 in amino acids: CASSLYQADTQYF. CDR3 coding DNA: TGTGCCAGCAGCTTATACCAAGCAGATACGCAGTATTTT.

This rearrangement joins TRBV5-1 to TRBJ2-3; no clear D gene. Germline V CDR1 and CDR2: SGHRS, YFSETQ. Trimming stripped 0 bases from V and 0 bases from J, with 5 bases between. The CDR3 is 14 amino acids. CDR3 residues: CASSLAESTDTQYF. CDR3 sequence (DNA): TGCGCCAGCAGCTTGGCAGAAAGCACAGATACGCAGTATTTT.

The gene calls are TRBV19 and TRBJ2-1; TRBD2 agrees at 9 bases. Germline V gene data show CDR1 as LNHDA and CDR2 as SQIVND (reference sequence). The CDR3 runs to 13 residues. The V segment lost 6 bases and the J segment 13 bases; nucleotides outside the gene matches: 10. The CDR3 DNA reads as TGTGCCAGTAGCAGGAGCAGCGGGAGGCCCCAGTTCTTC. It yields the protein CASSRSSGRPQFF.

The chain carries TRBV7-6 and TRBJ1-1; no reliable D call. Germline V gene data show CDR1 as SGHVS and CDR2 as FNYEAQ. The CDR3 is 14 amino acids. Trimming pared 1 base from V and 1 base from J, leaving 7 bases between. CDR3 sequence: CASSLGTWNTEAFF. The CDR3 nucleotides read TGTGCCAGCAGCTTAGGTACATGGAACACTGAAGCTTTCTTT.

V gene TRBV29-1 combines with J gene TRBJ2-1; D unclear. Germline V gives CDR1 SQVTM, CDR2 ANQGSEA. V lost 6 bases, J lost 6 bases, and 6 bases lay in between. The CDR3 consists of 10 residues. In DNA, the CDR3 is TGCAGCGTGGGGTCCAATGAGCAGTTCTTC. Translating it yields CSVGSNEQFF.

The chain couples TRBV11-1 to TRBJ2-1; D possibly corresponds to TRBD1 (6 bases). V was trimmed by 5 bases and J by 6 bases, leaving 11 bases between them. Germline CDR1 and CDR2: SGHAT and FQDESV (reference sequence). This CDR3 region has 13 residues. The CDR3 loop reads CASSQFRGNEQFF. The CDR3, as DNA: TGTGCCAGCAGCCAATTCAGGGGCAATGAGCAGTTCTTC.